This TCR beta chain appears in the sequencing data of a study of shared clonotypes between healthy human individuals. Findings of the study overall: Sorted-subset sequencing was shown by rarefaction to be incomplete despite large depth. Generally, naive subsets (rather than memory subsets) showed larger estimated richness.

Details on this clone: The target antigen is unknown.

There were only Caucasian adults among the donors, and all lived in Nashville, Tennessee. Germline assignment: CDR1 SNHLY and CDR2 FYNNEI. CDR3 length: 16 residues. V was pared by 0 bases and J by 0 bases, with 3 bases of the junction left unmatched. TCRdb's table, derived via immunoSEQ multiplex PCR, lists solely in-frame clones and lacks some. The profile shows more than 550,000 clones, about nine tenths of them singletons. The sample taken for sequencing was memory CD8+ T cells from PBMCs. Subset described: CD45RO+ cells pooled with CCR7-negative TemRA cells. V and J are TRBV2 and TRBJ2-7, with TRBD2 matching over 9 bases. The receptor was derived from a man between 18 and 29 years old in good health. Some clones in this sample may be carry-over from other donors' samples. The CDR3 coding sequence is TGTGCCAGCAGTGAAGCGGGTAGCGGGGGCTCCTACGAGCAGTACTTC. It encodes CASSEAGSGGSYEQYF.